These 27 T cell receptor beta chains originate from one sample sequenced in a study of blood T cells in healthy people across ages. Combining a sample-barcoded 5' primer with a J-beta primer mix, a second PCR ran for roughly 6 to 12 cycles. TCRdb used MiXCR to reprocess the 5' RACE reads, holding one entry per CDR3 protein. The table includes 600,000 to 1,000,000 distinct CDR3 sequences, about three fifths detected once. The sequenced sample was blood. The receptor set was obtained from a man aged 30 to 45 in good health.

The V and J genes are TRBV20-1 and TRBJ2-4; 9 positions agree with TRBD1. Germline lookup yields CDR1 DFQATT and CDR2 SNEGSKA (reference sequence). This CDR3 is built from 15 residues. Losses at the gene ends were 6 bases for V and 0 bases for J; bases not matched to a gene: 6. CDR3 protein: CSATGGGLAKNIQYF. In DNA form, the CDR3 reads TGCAGTGCAACAGGGGGCGGGTTAGCCAAAAACATTCAGTACTTC.

The genes are TRBV28 and TRBJ2-7; TRBD2 aligns across 7 bases. Near its end, the DNA agrees better with TRBJ2-5, so the J call may be wrong. The germline CDR1 and CDR2 sequences are MDHEN and SYDVKM. There are 15 residues in the CDR3. CDR3 amino acids: CASSLGGSDQETQYF. CDR3 DNA sequence: TGTGCCAGCAGTTTAGGCGGGAGCGATCAAGAGACCCAGTACTTC.

V is TRBV7-2 and J is TRBJ1-2, with a weak D call TRBD1 (5 bases). The CDR3 runs 17 residues. CDR1 and CDR2 (germline): SGHTA, FQGNSA. V was shortened by 6 bases and J by 2 bases, with 22 bases between the two germline ends. The CDR3 nucleotides read TGTGCCAGCAGGTCCCCACGGGACGTCTGGATAAACTATGGCTACACCTTC. It yields the protein CASRSPRDVWINYGYTF.

The V call is TRBV9, the J call TRBJ2-7, with D possibly matching TRBD1 (5 bases). Germline CDR1 reads SGDLS; CDR2 reads YYNGEE. This CDR3 spans 12 amino acids. The V and J ends lost 3 bases and 6 bases respectively, with 10 bases between them. The chain's CDR3 is CASSGQGAEQYF. The CDR3 DNA is TGTGCCAGCAGCGGGCAGGGTGCCGAGCAGTACTTC.

The CDR3 coding sequence is TGCAGTGCTAGAGAGGAAGAGCAGTTCTTC. Translation gives CSAREEEQFF. The rearrangement uses TRBV20-1 and TRBJ2-1; D is ambiguous. The CDR3 has 10 amino acids. Germline V gives CDR1 DFQATT, CDR2 SNEGSKA (reference sequence). V lost 0 bases to trimming and J lost 10 bases, with 4 bases between them.

V usage is TRBV2 and J usage is TRBJ1-2; TRBD1 agrees at 9 bases. J was trimmed by 7 bases and V by 7 bases; bases with no gene match: 16. This CDR3 contains 16 residues. Germline V gene sequence: CDR1 SNHLY, CDR2 FYNNEI. CDR3: CASNQDRGPGTGGYTF. The DNA of the CDR3 is TGTGCCAGCAACCAGGACAGGGGACCTGGGACCGGTGGCTACACCTTC.

This chain connects TRBV27 to TRBJ1-2; 10 bases fit TRBD1. The J segment lost 4 bases and the V segment lost 8 bases, leaving 16 bases of the junction unmatched. Germline V CDR1 and CDR2: MNHEY, SMNVEV (reference sequence). This CDR3 has 17 amino acids. CDR3 in amino acids: CASLSFGQGVNPYGYTF. Written as DNA, the CDR3 is TGTGCCAGCCTATCTTTCGGACAGGGGGTGAACCCCTATGGCTACACCTTC.

The V and J genes are TRBV12-3 or TRBV12-4 and TRBJ1-4, with no clear D. The V end was cut by 5 bases, the J end by 6 bases, with 10 bases between. The CDR3 has 13 amino acids. The CDR3 DNA sequence: TGTGCCAGCAGTCCCCGAGAGTATGAAAAACTGTTTTTT. Protein sequence: CASSPREYEKLFF.

The table lists this clonotype with a few counts. The chain employs TRBV20-1 and TRBJ2-7; TRBD1 is a possible D gene (6 bases). The CDR3 consists of 13 residues. Germline V lookup: CDR1 DFQATT, CDR2 SNEGSKA (reference sequence). The ends were cut back, 1 base at V and 4 bases at J, with 11 bases in the middle. The CDR3 bases are TGCAGTGCTAGAGCGGACAGTACGTACGAGCAGTACTTC. Translation gives CSARADSTYEQYF.

This chain connects TRBV28 to TRBJ2-1; a possible D gene is TRBD2 (5 bases). The germline V and J ends were trimmed by 6 bases and 8 bases, with 14 bases remaining between them. This CDR3 region has 13 residues. Germline V lookup: CDR1 MDHEN, CDR2 SYDVKM. CDR3 region: CASSLSGSHEQFF. The CDR3 nucleotides read TGTGCCAGCAGCCTCAGCGGTTCCCATGAGCAGTTCTTC.

V gene TRBV7-2 combines with J gene TRBJ1-6; no reliable D call. This CDR3 contains 15 residues. The V and J ends lost 5 bases and 4 bases respectively, with 12 bases between them. Germline CDR1 reads SGHTA; CDR2 reads FQGNSA. CDR3 in DNA: TGTGCCAGCAGCCGACCGACGGTTTATAATTCACCCCTCCACTTT. Amino acid sequence: CASSRPTVYNSPLHF.

This clonotype has only one observation. The DNA for the CDR3 is TGCGCCAGCAGCTTGGAAGGGAGACGCGAGCAGTACTTC. Protein sequence: CASSLEGRREQYF. This chain links TRBV5-1 with TRBJ2-5, with TRBD2 as a possible D gene (5 bases). The J call may be wrong; the DNA end is better matched by TRBJ2-7. The CDR3 has 13 amino acids. Germline CDR1 and CDR2: SGHRS and YFSETQ.

This clonotype was counted only a few times. V and J are TRBV12-3 or TRBV12-4 and TRBJ2-1; D is possibly TRBD1 (6 bases). The CDR3 has 12 residues. Trimming removed 4 bases from V and 7 bases from J, with 8 bases in between. The CDR3 DNA reads TGTGCCAGCAGTTACAGGGTGAATGAGCAGTTCTTC. As protein: CASSYRVNEQFF.

The V and J genes are TRBV3-1 and TRBJ2-3; no clear D gene. V gave up 1 base and J gave up 8 bases, with 13 bases separating them. The V gene's germline CDR1 is LGHDT and CDR2 YNNKEL (reference sequence). The CDR3 is made up of 14 amino acids. CDR3 DNA: TGTGCCAGCAGCCAAGCCAATCCTCCCGCTACGCAGTATTTT. Translated: CASSQANPPATQYF.

The chain uses TRBV3-1 and TRBJ2-4; 8 bases align to TRBD1. V gave up 1 base and J gave up 8 bases; unmatched junction bases: 7. Germline assignment: CDR1 LGHDT and CDR2 YNNKEL (reference sequence). The CDR3 length is 15 residues. This CDR3 reads CASSQVAGTGDIQYF. For the CDR3, the DNA is TGTGCCAGCAGCCAAGTGGCGGGGACAGGAGACATTCAGTACTTC.

The J gene is TRBJ2-1, the V gene TRBV20-1, with D hard to call. With 1 base removed from V and 0 bases from J, the gap between germline ends came to 16 bases. There are 17 residues in the CDR3. Germline V gene sequence: CDR1 DFQATT, CDR2 SNEGSKA (reference sequence). Written as DNA, the CDR3 is TGCAGTGCTAGAGGGAACCCGCGACACAGCTCCTACAATGAGCAGTTCTTC. This gives the protein CSARGNPRHSSYNEQFF.

As to this clonotype: A read error may produce the germline difference seen at one junction end. The chain combines TRBV11-2 with TRBJ2-1; no definite D call. The germline V gene has CDR1 SGHAT and CDR2 FQNNGV. The CDR3 is made up of 16 amino acids. The CDR3, as DNA: TGCGCCAGCAGCTTTGGCGTACGCAGCTCCTACAATGAGCAGTTCTTC. Protein sequence: CASSFGVRSSYNEQFF. The variable domain in full, with the rest retrieved from reference TRBV11-2 and TRBJ2-1, is EAGVAQSPRYKIIEKRQSVAFWCNPISGHATLYWYQQILGQGPKLLIQFQNNGVVDDSQLPKDRFSAERLKGVDSTLKIQPAKLEDSAVYLCASSFGVRSSYNEQFFGPGTRLTVL.

This rearrangement joins TRBV27 to TRBJ1-5; TRBD1 might be the D (5 bases). The CDR3 covers 13 residues. Germline V gene lookup returns CDR1 MNHEY and CDR2 SMNVEV (reference sequence). Between the trimmed V and J ends, which lost 6 bases and 7 bases, there was a span of 13 bases. The CDR3 bases are TGTGCCAGCAGGATGACCAGGGACCAGCCCCAGCATTTT. As protein: CASRMTRDQPQHF.

This clonotype was detected many times. The chain has TRBV12-3 or TRBV12-4 and TRBJ1-6; D call uncertain. V lost 2 bases and J lost 10, with 15 bases in between. The CDR3 loop spans 15 amino acids. CDR3 bases: TGTGCCAGCAGTTTAATGGGTTATCCGGGGTCACCCCTCCACTTT. Encoded protein: CASSLMGYPGSPLHF.

There are a few counts of this clonotype. The rearrangement uses TRBV6-1 and TRBJ2-1, with 11 nucleotides matching TRBD2. V gave up 6 bases and J gave up 7 bases; unmatched junction bases: 2. Germline assignment: CDR1 MNHNS and CDR2 SASEGT. This CDR3 spans 13 amino acids. The CDR3 loop reads CASRLAGGNEQFF. CDR3 nucleotides: TGTGCCAGCAGATTAGCGGGGGGGAATGAGCAGTTCTTC.

The chain joins TRBV28 to TRBJ1-2; perhaps TRBD1 as D (5 bases). The V gene's germline CDR1 is MDHEN and CDR2 SYDVKM. V dropped 6 bases and J dropped 4 bases, with 21 bases sitting between them. CDR3 size: 16 residues. The CDR3 nucleotides read TGTGCCAGCAGCATCCCACTACAGGCGGGGCTCTATGGCTACACCTTC. Residues: CASSIPLQAGLYGYTF.

The V gene is TRBV20-1, the J gene TRBJ2-7, with D perhaps matching TRBD2 (5 bases). Germline CDR1 is DFQATT and CDR2 is SNEGSKA (reference sequence). CDR3 length: 15 residues. V lost 2 bases to trimming and J lost 0 bases, with 14 bases between them. The CDR3 loop is CSARSPGSGSYEQYF. The CDR3 DNA follows: TGCAGTGCTAGATCCCCGGGATCGGGCTCCTACGAGCAGTACTTC.

The rearrangement links TRBV12-3 or TRBV12-4 to TRBJ1-1, with D maybe TRBD1 (6 bases). This CDR3 spans 15 amino acids. The CDR3 is CATRFPGAGNTEAFF. DNA of the CDR3: TGTGCTACACGCTTCCCAGGGGCCGGGAACACTGAAGCTTTCTTT.

Only a few counts were recorded for this clonotype. The chain links TRBV21-1 to TRBJ1-1; the table assigns TRBD1, which was not confirmed against the DNA. TRBV21-1 is classified as a pseudogene. The CDR3 has 14 residues. CDR3 sequence (DNA): TGTGCCAGCAGCAAAGCGCCAGCAGGGAAATTCCCTTTCTTT. Translated: CASSKAPAGKFPFF.

The chain carries TRBV6-5 and TRBJ1-2; weak D call: TRBD1 (6 bases). CDR3 length equals 12 residues. The V end was cut by 6 bases, the J end by 8 bases, with 13 bases between. Germline V gene lookup returns CDR1 MNHEY and CDR2 SVGAGI. The CDR3 DNA follows: TGTGCCAGCAGCACACAGGGAAGGGGCTACACCTTC. Protein sequence: CASSTQGRGYTF.

This clonotype was detected only a few times. The genes are TRBV28 and TRBJ2-5; tentatively, D is TRBD1 (6 bases). The CDR3 sequence is 15 residues long. Trimming took 5 bases from V and 5 from J, leaving 18 bases between them. The germline V gene has CDR1 MDHEN and CDR2 SYDVKM. The CDR3 DNA sequence: TGTGCCAGCAGTAACGCAGGGGTTGGTGGGGAGACCCAGTACTTC. It specifies CASSNAGVGGETQYF.

V and J are TRBV5-1 and TRBJ2-3, with TRBD1 matching 8 bases. This CDR3 is 15 amino acids long. CDR1 is SGHRS, CDR2 YFSETQ, per germline. Germline trimming cut 2 bases from V and 0 bases from J; bases unmatched to any gene: 2. The CDR3 nucleotides are TGCGCCAGCAGCTTTGGGACAGGTAGCACAGATACGCAGTATTTT. Encoded protein: CASSFGTGSTDTQYF.